Following are 12 T cell receptor beta chains from one sample sequenced in a study of long-term antiretroviral therapy in people with HIV. Version v3.0 of the immunoSEQ assay ran at survey level. Here immunoSEQ multiplex PCR was the method, and the copy in TCRdb shows in-frame clones only, minus some. The sample gives about 33,000 clones, 60% to 85% of which show up once; roughly 7.2% is in the top ten. The material was unsorted PBMCs, obtained 2 years after starting antiretroviral therapy. The receptors come from a woman between 50 and 59 years old with HIV.

V is TRBV12-5 and J is TRBJ2-6; no reliable D call. From germline, CDR1 is LGHNT and CDR2 FRNRAP. Trimming cost V 1 base and J 4 bases, with 8 bases left between them. The CDR3 length is 15 residues. The CDR3 region has the DNA TGTGCTAGTGGTTTGGGGTCGTTCGGGGCCAACGTCCTGACTTTC. Protein sequence: CASGLGSFGANVLTF.

The gene calls are TRBV19 and TRBJ1-5; unclear D gene. The germline V gene has CDR1 LNHDA and CDR2 SQIVND (reference sequence). The CDR3 sequence is 12 residues long. Trimming took off 3 bases at V and 5 bases at J, with 5 bases between the two ends. In DNA, the CDR3 is TGTGCCAGTAGTATGGTGGATCAGCCCCAGCATTTT. This codes for CASSMVDQPQHF.

Notes on this clone: Germline is not matched at one junction end, which may reflect a read error. This specimen includes other DNA sequences encoding the same CDR3. The chain joins TRBV30 to TRBJ1-1; D call uncertain. CDR1 is GTSNPN and CDR2 is SVGIG in the germline V gene (reference sequence). This CDR3 has 13 amino acids. CDR3 coding DNA: TGTGCCTGGAGTGTAGACGGGAGAACTGAAGCCTTCTTT. Amino acids: CAWSVDGRTEAFF.

The V gene is TRBV27, the J gene TRBJ1-6; 7 nucleotides match TRBD1. The germline V gene encodes CDR1 MNHEY and CDR2 SMNVEV (reference sequence). V dropped 7 bases and J dropped 3; count of bases not matched to a gene: 9. This CDR3 has 16 amino acids. The CDR3 loop reads CASKTGEAFYNSPLHF. The CDR3 bases are TGTGCCAGCAAAACAGGGGAAGCCTTCTATAATTCACCCCTCCACTTT.

The CDR3 protein is CASSLYGRSYEQYV. CDR3 in DNA: TGTGCCAGCAGCTTATACGGACGGAGTTACGAGCAGTACGTC. This rearrangement joins TRBV7-8 to TRBJ2-7, with D unresolved. Germline CDR1 SGHVS, CDR2 FQNEAQ. This CDR3 spans 14 amino acids. V was pared by 2 bases and J by 4 bases, with 12 bases between.

The rearrangement joins TRBV7-8 to TRBJ2-4; 9 bases align to TRBD1. Germline V gene sequence: CDR1 SGHVS, CDR2 FQNEAQ. The CDR3 is made up of 20 amino acids. V was clipped by 2 bases and J by 0 bases; unmatched bases: 14. The CDR3: CASSLYAPGQGLLAKNIQYF. The CDR3 nucleotides read TGTGCCAGCAGCTTATATGCTCCGGGACAGGGCCTTCTAGCCAAAAACATTCAGTACTTC.

This chain connects TRBV5-1 to TRBJ2-7; 12 nucleotides agree with TRBD1. The germline gives CDR1 SGHRS, CDR2 YFSETQ. V trimming: 4 bases; J trimming: 6 bases; junction bases outside the gene matches: 11. The CDR3 has 16 residues. The DNA of the CDR3 is TGCGCCAGCAGCACACAACCGGGACAGGGGGCCGGCGAGCAGTACTTC. Translated: CASSTQPGQGAGEQYF. Using reference TRBV5-1 and TRBJ2-7 for the parts outside the CDR3, the full variable domain is KAGVTQTPRYLIKTRGQQVTLSCSPISGHRSVSWYQQTPGQGLQFLFEYFSETQRNKGNFPGRFSGRQFSNSRSEMNVSTLELGDSALYLCASSTQPGQGAGEQYFGPGTRLTVT.

V is TRBV5-1 and J is TRBJ2-5; 8 positions match TRBD2. Trimming took 1 base from V and 3 from J; bases not matched to a gene: 8. This CDR3 region has 16 residues. The germline V gene has CDR1 SGHRS and CDR2 YFSETQ. This CDR3 reads CASSLLIGLAEETQYF. DNA of the CDR3: TGCGCCAGCAGCTTGTTGATCGGACTAGCTGAAGAGACCCAGTACTTC.

This clone appeared once. The rearrangement uses TRBV11-2 and TRBJ2-1; no firm D call. There are 10 residues in the CDR3. V lost 6 bases to trimming and J lost 7 bases, with 4 bases between them. Germline CDR1 and CDR2: SGHAT and FQNNGV. CDR3 region: CASSFNEQFF. CDR3 DNA sequence: TGTGCCAGCAGTTTTAATGAGCAGTTCTTC.

The table lists this clone with a few counts. The chain combines TRBV12-5 with TRBJ2-7; D remains unclear. The CDR3 loop spans 16 amino acids. Trimming stripped 0 bases from V and 9 bases from J, with 21 bases between. Germline V gene data show CDR1 as LGHNT and CDR2 as FRNRAP. CDR3 amino acids: CASGLVISILTGWQYV. The CDR3 nucleotides read TGTGCTAGTGGTTTGGTAATCTCGATCCTAACCGGTTGGCAGTACGTC.

The chain links TRBV5-1 to TRBJ2-3, with 16 bases identical to TRBD2. V lost 4 bases and J lost 5; bases outside the gene matches: 10. The length of the CDR3 is 18 residues. Germline lookup yields CDR1 SGHRS and CDR2 YFSETQ. Here the CDR3 reads CASSQGLAGGRRGDTQYF. The CDR3 region has the DNA TGCGCCAGCAGCCAGGGACTAGCGGGGGGGCGGCGAGGAGATACGCAGTATTTT. The full variable domain, with the rest looked up from reference TRBV5-1 and TRBJ2-3, is KAGVTQTPRYLIKTRGQQVTLSCSPISGHRSVSWYQQTPGQGLQFLFEYFSETQRNKGNFPGRFSGRQFSNSRSEMNVSTLELGDSALYLCASSQGLAGGRRGDTQYFGPGTRLTVL.

The CDR3 region has the DNA TGTGCCAGCAGGGACGCGAGGCAGGTGGAGACCCAGTACTTC. Encoded protein: CASRDARQVETQYF. The V gene is TRBV7-8, the J gene TRBJ2-5; D not resolved. V lost 6 bases and J lost 5, with 16 bases in between. The germline CDR1 and CDR2 sequences are SGHVS and FQNEAQ. The CDR3 contains 14 residues.